Listed here is a single T cell receptor beta chain. Its specificity is unknown. The data are from a study of breast tumors, draining lymph nodes, adjacent tissues. Study-level points and caveats: Data only fit, rather than demonstrated, lymph node origin of most tumor T cells. Tumor repertoires ranked between lymph nodes and nontumor tissue in diversity, with V and J gene preferences. Data fit most tumor T cells coming from lymph node, expanding in tumor.

Germline loops: CDR1 MNHEY, CDR2 SVGEGT. Trimming left V 5 bases short and J 6 bases short, with 14 bases between. This CDR3 has 14 residues. In TCRdb, the multiplex PCR reads were re-called with MiXCR into one record per CDR3 protein. In the table there are approximately 230,000 distinct CDR3 sequences, 30% to 35% of which are singletons. The lymph nodes were axillary draining lymph nodes from breast cancer patients. V is TRBV6-2 or TRBV6-3 and J is TRBJ1-5; perhaps TRBD1 as D (5 bases). Sequences were obtained from axillary lymph node tissue. The sequence was obtained from a female donor with breast cancer. Some clones in this sample may be carry-over from other donors' samples. The CDR3 DNA reads as TGTGCCAGCAGTCACCCCAGGGAGGCTCAGCCCCAGCATTTT. Protein: CASSHPREAQPQHF.